The clone carrying this T cell receptor beta chain was detected a few times. The antigen is undetermined. From more than 9 ml of fresh peripheral blood, PBMCs were isolated. TCR beta CDR3 sequences were amplified from RNA transcripts. The TCR CDR3 first-round RT-PCR relied on the HTBI primer set. TCRdb redid the calling of the multiplex PCR reads with MiXCR, one entry per CDR3 protein. Seen here are approximately 710,000 distinct CDR3 sequences, 17% observed once, and the top ten hold 15%. These data originate in a study of T cells in Graves' hyperthyroidism and ophthalmopathy. Study findings and constraints: Blood also held most thyroid clonotypes expanded beyond 0.001.

Trimming took 11 bases from V and 4 from J; bases not matched to a gene: 11. The CDR3 covers 14 residues. Germline V gene lookup returns CDR1 MNHEY and CDR2 SVGEGT. This TCR came from a middle-aged man with Graves' hyperthyroidism. The genes are TRBV6-2 or TRBV6-3 and TRBJ1-2; 9 bases line up with TRBD1. The sample taken for sequencing was blood. CDR3 in DNA: TGTGCCCCAAGAAACCGGGACAGGGCCTATGGCTACACCTTC. Its translation: CAPRNRDRAYGYTF.